The rows below give T cell receptor beta chains drawn from one sample of a study of cytomegalovirus exposure and HLA in healthy donors. Profiled with immunoSEQ multiplex PCR; TCRdb holds only in-frame clones, not every one. Of some 240,000 clones listed, around nine tenths were seen once; the top ten hold about 2%. Material: PBMCs. The receptors shown here come from a woman aged 18-29 years in good health and CMV-seropositive. Each CDR3 is given with its conserved first and last residue. The D gene is left open where the match is weak. Size tells how often a clone was seen (once, few, many) or the class of an expanded clone, and some rows leave it out.

size: -
J: TRBJ2-3
D: TRBD1
V: TRBV2
CDR3: CASRRDRGSTDTQYF
DNA: TGTGCCAGCAGACGGGACAGGGGGAGCACAGATACGCAGTATTTT

size: -
J: TRBJ2-5
D: TRBD1
V: TRBV9
CDR3: CASSVGEAGGETQYF
DNA: TGTGCCAGCAGCGTAGGTGAAGCAGGGGGAGAGACCCAGTACTTC

size: -
J: TRBJ2-3
D: -
V: TRBV19
CDR3: CASSIMGNTDTQYF
DNA: TGTGCCAGTAGTATCATGGGCAACACAGATACGCAGTATTTT

size: few
J: TRBJ2-7
D: TRBD1
V: TRBV4-1
CDR3: CASSPDRVHEQYF
DNA: TGCGCCAGCAGCCCCGACAGGGTCCACGAGCAGTACTTC

size: -
J: TRBJ1-2
D: TRBD1
V: TRBV27
CDR3: CASSLSRQGAQNYGYTF
DNA: TGTGCCAGCAGTTTATCTCGACAGGGGGCTCAGAACTATGGCTACACCTTC

size: few
J: TRBJ2-5
D: -
V: TRBV10-2
CDR3: CASTRGGGGTQYF
DNA: TGCGCCAGCACCAGAGGAGGGGGGGGGACCCAGTACTTC

size: -
J: TRBJ2-3
D: TRBD2
V: TRBV15
CDR3: CATSRGIAGWADTQYF
DNA: TGTGCCACCAGCAGAGGAATAGCGGGATGGGCAGATACGCAGTATTTT

size: once
J: TRBJ2-1
D: TRBD2
V: TRBV5-6
CDR3: CASSLTSGRPSYNEQFF
DNA: TGTGCCAGCAGCTTGACTAGCGGGAGGCCTTCCTACAATGAGCAGTTCTTC

size: -
J: TRBJ2-3
D: -
V: TRBV28
CDR3: CASGSASTDTQYF
DNA: TGTGCCAGCGGGAGCGCTAGCACAGATACGCAGTATTTT

size: once
J: TRBJ2-7
D: -
V: TRBV28
CDR3: CASSLTDEQYF
DNA: TGTGCCAGCAGTTTAACTGACGAGCAGTACTTC

size: -
J: TRBJ2-2
D: TRBD2
V: TRBV7-8
CDR3: CASSSSSDPGLAGGPAGELFF
DNA: TGTGCCAGCAGCTCCAGCTCCGATCCGGGACTAGCGGGAGGGCCCGCCGGGGAGCTGTTTTTT

size: -
J: TRBJ2-7
D: -
V: TRBV7-9
CDR3: CASAGEGEQYF
DNA: TGTGCCAGCGCAGGGGAGGGCGAGCAGTACTTC

size: -
J: TRBJ1-2
D: -
V: TRBV19
CDR3: CASSARNGNYGYTF
DNA: TGTGCCAGTAGTGCCCGAAACGGTAACTATGGCTACACCTTC

size: -
J: TRBJ2-3
D: -
V: TRBV28
CDR3: CASSLYPGLDTQYF
DNA: TGTGCCAGCAGTTTGTATCCGGGACTAGATACGCAGTATTTT